These 28 T cell receptor beta chains were sequenced from one sample in a study of beta chain features in type 1 diabetes. Every bit of the isolated RNA underwent reverse transcription, so sequencing read expressed TCRB transcripts. Libraries were prepared by immunoSEQ multiplex PCR; TCRdb keeps only in-frame clonotypes and omits some of them. The repertoire holds about 160,000 clones, with approximately 9% as singletons. These receptors' targets are unknown. Findings and caveats of the study: Moderately but significantly shorter TCRB CDR3s were found in Type 1 diabetes patients in all four CD4+ subsets.

The sequencing sample was made of central memory CD4+ T cells from blood. All receptors come from a woman aged 18-30 years with type 1 diabetes.

CDR3 loop: CASSFWTGQETQYF. DNA of the CDR3: TGTGCCAGCAGCTTTTGGACAGGACAAGAGACCCAGTACTTC. The genes are TRBV7-9 and TRBJ2-5, with 7 bases that match TRBD1. V was clipped by 3 bases and J by 2 bases; unmatched bases: 3. CDR3 length: 14 amino acids. Germline CDR1 SEHNR, CDR2 FQNEAQ (reference sequence).

This clone has just a few counts. V and J are TRBV10-3 and TRBJ1-1; D unclear. Looked up from germline, CDR1 is ENHRY and CDR2 is SYGVKD. Trimming took 0 bases from V and 1 from J, leaving 3 bases between them. The CDR3 has 13 residues. The CDR3 sequence: CAISESWNTEAFF. CDR3 nucleotide sequence: TGTGCCATCAGTGAGTCCTGGAACACTGAAGCTTTCTTT.

The chain uses TRBV11-2 and TRBJ2-3; TRBD2 aligns across 7 bases. In germline, CDR1 is SGHAT, CDR2 FQNNGV. V lost 7 bases and J lost 13; bases outside the gene matches: 14. The CDR3 runs to 13 residues. The CDR3 nucleotides are TGTGCCAGCACCTCTACGGGAGGTTCAGAGGAGTATTTT. The encoded protein is CASTSTGGSEEYF.

The chain joins TRBV9 to TRBJ2-5; the D gene is possibly TRBD2 (6 bases). This CDR3 has 15 amino acids. Germline V gene sequence: CDR1 SGDLS, CDR2 YYNGEE. V was clipped by 0 bases and J by 4 bases, with 13 bases between them. CDR3 DNA sequence: TGTGCCAGCAGCGTAGGGGGGGTTTCTTCAGAGACCCAGTACTTC. Translating it yields CASSVGGVSSETQYF.

This clone was found a few times. The rearrangement links TRBV12-5 to TRBJ2-5; D is unclear. The CDR3 extends over 14 amino acids. Germline-derived CDR1 and CDR2 are LGHNT and FRNRAP. V was pared by 1 base and J by 1 base, with 7 bases between. The CDR3 here is CASGLGGIQETQYF. The DNA for the CDR3 is TGTGCTAGTGGTTTGGGTGGCATCCAAGAGACCCAGTACTTC.

This clone occurred a few times. V is TRBV28 and J is TRBJ2-5; the D gene is possibly TRBD2 (5 bases). Trimming cost V 11 bases and J 5 bases, with 15 bases left between them. The CDR3 extends over 12 amino acids. Germline V gene sequence: CDR1 MDHEN, CDR2 SYDVKM. The CDR3 sequence is CAGSSGGETQYF. The CDR3 DNA sequence: TGTGCCGGATCTAGTGGCGGGGAGACCCAGTACTTC.

The chain links TRBV7-2 to TRBJ2-5; tentative D call: TRBD2 (5 bases). Deletions cut 6 bases from V and 3 bases from J, with 11 bases between. Germline V gene lookup returns CDR1 SGHTA and CDR2 FQGNSA. This CDR3 spans 13 amino acids. In DNA, the CDR3 is TGTGCCAGCAGGCCCGGGGTGGAAGAGACCCAGTACTTC. This gives the protein CASRPGVEETQYF.

This rearrangement joins TRBV4-3 to TRBJ2-7, with unresolved D. Germline lookup yields CDR1 LGHNA and CDR2 YSLEER. The CDR3 runs 18 residues. V lost 2 bases, J lost 1 base, and 21 bases lay in between. CDR3: CASSQNPFGASTSYEQYF. DNA for the CDR3: TGCGCCAGCAGCCAAAACCCGTTTGGTGCCTCCACTTCCTACGAGCAGTACTTC.

A few counts support this clone. The rearrangement uses TRBV19 and TRBJ2-7; D is perhaps TRBD2 (6 bases). Between the trimmed V and J ends, which lost 6 bases and 3 bases, there was a span of 9 bases. There are 12 residues in the CDR3. Germline V gene sequence: CDR1 LNHDA, CDR2 SQIVND (reference sequence). CDR3 sequence reads: CASSGSGYEQYF. CDR3 nucleotides: TGTGCCAGTAGCGGGAGTGGCTACGAGCAGTACTTC.

The CDR3 loop reads CASTRGGADGYTF. The CDR3 nucleotides are TGTGCCAGCACCCGCGGGGGCGCTGATGGCTACACCTTC. This sequence joins TRBV25-1 and TRBJ1-2; tentative D call: TRBD1 (6 bases). The V gene lost 7 bases and the J gene lost 6 bases, with 15 bases spanning the gap. The germline gives CDR1 MGHDK, CDR2 SYGVNS. This CDR3 is 13 amino acids long.

This chain connects TRBV6-1 to TRBJ2-1; TRBD2 aligns across 11 bases. There are 18 residues in the CDR3. V lost 4 bases, J lost 9 bases, and 17 bases stayed unmatched. Germline loops: CDR1 MNHNS, CDR2 SASEGT. Written as DNA, the CDR3 is TGTGCCAGCAGTGCCGGACTAGCGGGTAGGGCCAGGTTAAGTGAGCAGTTCTTC. This encodes CASSAGLAGRARLSEQFF.

This clone was seen only a few times. The V gene is TRBV5-1, the J gene TRBJ2-3; D remains unclear. Deletions cut 0 bases from V and 3 bases from J, with 2 bases between. Per the germline V gene, CDR1 is SGHRS and CDR2 is YFSETQ. The CDR3 has 12 residues. The CDR3 loop reads CASSLATDTQYF. CDR3 DNA: TGCGCCAGCAGCTTGGCAACAGATACGCAGTATTTT.

This clone was counted at least ten times. The chain recombines TRBV18 with TRBJ1-1, with D maybe TRBD1 (6 bases). Per the germline V gene, CDR1 is KGHSH and CDR2 is LQKENI. The CDR3 has 12 residues. V was clipped by 6 bases and J by 6 bases, with 11 bases between them. This CDR3 reads CASSFGQPEAFF. DNA of the CDR3: TGTGCCAGCTCCTTCGGACAGCCTGAAGCTTTCTTT.

This clone was seen only a few times. This chain uses TRBV11-2 with TRBJ2-7, with D tentatively TRBD1 (5 bases). V lost 2 bases, J lost 2 bases, and 10 bases lay in between. Germline CDR1 and CDR2: SGHAT and FQNNGV. This CDR3 has 14 residues. CDR3 loop: CASSLSQGPYEQYF. For the CDR3, the DNA is TGTGCCAGCAGCTTATCCCAGGGCCCCTACGAGCAGTACTTC.

This rearrangement joins TRBV5-4 to TRBJ2-5; D is perhaps TRBD2 (5 bases). This CDR3 contains 16 residues. V lost 0 bases, J lost 2 bases, and 14 bases lay in between. Germline V gives CDR1 SGHNT, CDR2 YYREEE (reference sequence). CDR3 DNA: TGTGCCAGCAGCTTGGCCCCTAGTGGCGGGCAAGAGACCCAGTACTTC. Translation gives CASSLAPSGGQETQYF.

This clone occurred a few times. The V call is TRBV4-2, the J call TRBJ1-6; the D gene is possibly TRBD1 (5 bases). Trimming took 4 bases from V and 8 from J, leaving 15 bases between them. The CDR3 is 15 amino acids. Per the germline V gene, CDR1 is LGHNA and CDR2 is YNFKEQ. CDR3 bases: TGTGCCAGCAGCCGGGGCGGGGTGATAGATTCACCCCTCCACTTT. Its protein product is CASSRGGVIDSPLHF.

This clone turned up a few times. The CDR3 loop is CASSMQAGEAFF. The CDR3 coding sequence is TGTGCCAGTAGTATGCAAGCAGGGGAAGCTTTCTTT. The chain combines TRBV19 with TRBJ1-1; possible D gene TRBD1, 5 bases. Germline CDR1 and CDR2: LNHDA and SQIVND (reference sequence). The CDR3 is made up of 12 amino acids. V was cut by 3 bases and J by 8 bases, with 10 bases left in between.

This clone was seen ten or more times. The chain links TRBV7-9 to TRBJ2-7, with TRBD1 identical over 9 bases. Germline lookup yields CDR1 SEHNR and CDR2 FQNEAQ (reference sequence). Trimming removed 4 bases from V and 3 bases from J; junction bases left unmatched: 4. This CDR3 region has 14 residues. The CDR3 protein is CASSSGQGNYEQYF. The CDR3 region has the DNA TGTGCCAGCAGCTCCGGACAGGGGAACTACGAGCAGTACTTC.

The chain couples TRBV6-6 to TRBJ1-6, with D possibly matching TRBD1 (6 bases). V shed 5 bases and J shed 13 bases, with 9 bases lying between them. The CDR3 has 11 amino acids. The germline V gene encodes CDR1 MNHNY and CDR2 SVGAGI (reference sequence). CDR3 sequence (DNA): TGTGCCAGCAGTAAACAGGGCCCCCTCCACTTT. It yields the protein CASSKQGPLHF.

This clone was detected only a few times. The chain recombines TRBV7-2 with TRBJ2-7, with 7 bases aligning to TRBD2. CDR1 is SGHTA, CDR2 FQGNSA, per germline. The CDR3 runs 13 residues. J was trimmed by 3 bases and V by 5 bases; bases with no gene match: 4. CDR3 residues: CASSRDYNYEQYF. CDR3 coding DNA: TGTGCCAGCAGCCGGGACTACAACTACGAGCAGTACTTC.

There are a few counts of this clone. V usage is TRBV27 and J usage is TRBJ2-1, with unresolved D. The V and J ends lost 2 bases and 9 bases respectively, with 20 bases between them. CDR1 and CDR2 from the germline V gene are MNHEY and SMNVEV (reference sequence). The CDR3 covers 16 residues. The CDR3 reads CASSLEPARLTGEQFF. CDR3 DNA: TGTGCCAGCAGTTTAGAGCCGGCAAGACTTACGGGTGAGCAGTTCTTC.

The chain carries TRBV11-3 and TRBJ2-5, with 9 bases fitting TRBD1. The CDR3 runs to 14 residues. V was clipped by 5 bases and J by 5 bases; unmatched bases: 6. Germline CDR1 is SGHNT and CDR2 is YENEEA. The CDR3: CASSQGQGGETQYF. The CDR3 DNA reads as TGTGCCAGCAGCCAGGGACAGGGAGGGGAGACCCAGTACTTC. The full variable domain, rest sourced from reference TRBV11-3 and TRBJ2-5, is EAGVVQSPRYKIIEKKQPVAFWCNPISGHNTLYWYLQNLGQGPELLIRYENEEAVDDSQLPKDRFSAERLKGVDSTLKIQPAELGDSAVYLCASSQGQGGETQYFGPGTRLLVL.

This clone was detected a few times. The V gene is TRBV19, the J gene TRBJ1-5; D is possibly TRBD1 (6 bases). The germline CDR1 and CDR2 sequences are LNHDA and SQIVND (reference sequence). The CDR3 contains 14 residues. With 6 bases removed from V and 0 bases from J, the gap between germline ends came to 9 bases. The CDR3: CASRDSHSNQPQHF. The CDR3 nucleotides are TGTGCCAGTAGGGACAGCCATAGCAATCAGCCCCAGCATTTT.

Only a few counts were recorded for this clone. The junction and the germline gene differ at one end; a read error may be behind it. V and J are TRBV7-2 and TRBJ2-1; 11 nucleotides match TRBD2. The germline V gene has CDR1 SGHTA and CDR2 FQGNSA. The CDR3 covers 15 residues. The CDR3: CASSLAGGAYNEQFF. CDR3 DNA: TGTGCCAGCAGCCTAGCGGGGGGAGCCTACAATGAGCAGTTCTTC. The full variable domain, completed using reference TRBV7-2 and TRBJ2-1, is GAGVSQSPSNKVTEKGKDVELRCDPISGHTALYWYRQSLGQGLEFLIYFQGNSAPDKSGLPSDRFSAERTGGSVSTLTIQRTQQEDSAVYLCASSLAGGAYNEQFFGPGTRLTVL.

This clone occurred a few times. In the same sample, other DNA sequences code for this CDR3. This chain joins TRBV19 and TRBJ2-7; 11 nucleotides agree with TRBD2. The trim removed 6 bases at V and 2 bases at J, leaving 3 bases unmatched. The CDR3 is 14 residues long. Germline-derived CDR1 and CDR2 are LNHDA and SQIVND (reference sequence). CDR3 region: CASSGTSGAYEQYF. CDR3 DNA: TGTGCCAGTAGCGGGACTAGCGGAGCCTACGAGCAGTACTTC.

This rearrangement joins TRBV6-5 to TRBJ1-5, with 7 bases identical to TRBD1. Germline V gene data show CDR1 as MNHEY and CDR2 as SVGAGI. J gave up 0 bases and V 8 bases, and 7 bases lay outside the gene matches. The CDR3 spans 15 residues. The CDR3 protein is CASRRGRYSNQPQHF. DNA of the CDR3: TGTGCCAGCCGGAGGGGGCGTTATAGCAATCAGCCCCAGCATTTT.

The chain has TRBV30 and TRBJ2-7; 11 bases fit TRBD1. The CDR3 spans 13 residues. The germline V gene encodes CDR1 GTSNPN and CDR2 SVGIG (reference sequence). With 3 bases clipped from V and 6 bases from J, the junction kept 4 bases outside the gene matches. In DNA form, the CDR3 reads TGTGCCTGGAGGGCGGGACAGGGGGGCGAGCAGTACTTC. Protein: CAWRAGQGGEQYF.

The chain recombines TRBV6-5 with TRBJ1-4; D ambiguous. The CDR3 contains 12 residues. CDR1 MNHEY and CDR2 SVGAGI come from the germline V gene. This CDR3 is CAVGPPNEKLFF. CDR3 nucleotide sequence: TGTGCGGTGGGCCCACCTAATGAAAAACTGTTTTTT.